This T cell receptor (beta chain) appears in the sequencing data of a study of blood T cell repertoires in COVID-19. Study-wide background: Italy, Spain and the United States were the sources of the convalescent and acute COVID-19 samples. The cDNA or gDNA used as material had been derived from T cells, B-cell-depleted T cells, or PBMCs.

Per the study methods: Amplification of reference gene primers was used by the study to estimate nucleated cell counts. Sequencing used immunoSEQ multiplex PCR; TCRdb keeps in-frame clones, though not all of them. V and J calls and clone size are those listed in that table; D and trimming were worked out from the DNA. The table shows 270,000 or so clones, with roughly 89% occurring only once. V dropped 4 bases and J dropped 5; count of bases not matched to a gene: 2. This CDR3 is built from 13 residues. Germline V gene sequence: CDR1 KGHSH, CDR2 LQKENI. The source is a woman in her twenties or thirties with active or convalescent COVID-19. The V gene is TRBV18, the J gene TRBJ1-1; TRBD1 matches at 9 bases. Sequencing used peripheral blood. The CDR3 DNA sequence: TGTGCCAGCTCACGGGACAGGGAGACTGAAGCTTTCTTT. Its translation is CASSRDRETEAFF. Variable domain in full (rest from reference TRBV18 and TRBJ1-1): NAGVMQNPRHLVRRRGQEARLRCSPMKGHSHVYWYRQLPEEGLKFMVYLQKENIIDESGMPKERFSAEFPKEGPSILRIQQVVRGDSAAYFCASSRDRETEAFFGQGTRLTVV.